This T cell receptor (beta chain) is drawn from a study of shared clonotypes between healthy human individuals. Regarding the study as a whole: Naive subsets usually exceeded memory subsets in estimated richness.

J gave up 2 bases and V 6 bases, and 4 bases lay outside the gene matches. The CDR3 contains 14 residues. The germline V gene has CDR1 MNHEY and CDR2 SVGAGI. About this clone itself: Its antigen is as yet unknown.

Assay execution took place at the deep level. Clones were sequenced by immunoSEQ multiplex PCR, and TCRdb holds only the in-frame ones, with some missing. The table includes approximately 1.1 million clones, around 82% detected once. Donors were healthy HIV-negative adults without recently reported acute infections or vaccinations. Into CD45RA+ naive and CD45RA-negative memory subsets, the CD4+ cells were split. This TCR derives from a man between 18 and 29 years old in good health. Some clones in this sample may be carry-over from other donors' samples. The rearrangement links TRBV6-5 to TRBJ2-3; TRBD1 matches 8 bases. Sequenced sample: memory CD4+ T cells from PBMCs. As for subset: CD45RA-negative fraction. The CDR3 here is CASSQGATTDTQYF. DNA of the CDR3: TGTGCCAGCAGCCAGGGGGCCACCACAGATACGCAGTATTTT.